A single sample is the source of the 4 T cell receptor beta chains below, sequenced in a study of CD8 T cells in Susac syndrome (dated by TCRdb to between 2018 and 2020). Library method: the immunoSEQ multiplex PCR assay. RNA was extracted using the RNeasy kit, and about 0.5 to 1 microgram was reverse transcribed with random hexamers. Clones were called with MiXCR by TCRdb after fastp trimmed the public reads at Q25, and only in-frame beta chains were retained. Every CDR3 protein is listed once, alongside the most common genes and DNA of its rows. The sample table shows about 190,000 distinct CDR3 sequences, and around nine tenths are seen once. Around 0.085% of the sample belongs to the ten largest clones. What was sequenced was CD4+ T cells from PBMCs. The receptors come from a human donor with Susac syndrome.

The chain recombines TRBV5-1 with TRBJ2-5, with 9 bases that match TRBD2. Losses at the gene ends were 4 bases for V and 7 bases for J; bases not matched to a gene: 14. CDR1 SGHRS and CDR2 YFSETQ come from the germline V gene. The CDR3 length is 16 residues. The CDR3 is CASSRVAGEGFGTQYF. The CDR3 DNA reads as TGCGCCAGCAGCCGTGTAGCGGGGGAAGGTTTTGGGACCCAGTACTTC.

This clonotype was recorded only once. The chain is built from TRBV20-1 and TRBJ2-3, with a tentative D call TRBD2 (5 bases). Germline lookup yields CDR1 DFQATT and CDR2 SNEGSKA (reference sequence). Trimming removed 5 bases at V and 0 bases at J, with 12 bases between. The length of the CDR3 is 14 residues. The CDR3 bases are TGCAGTGCTGAGGACTCGAAGAGCACAGATACGCAGTATTTT. Translation gives CSAEDSKSTDTQYF.

The rearrangement joins TRBV6-5 to TRBJ2-5; 12 bases match TRBD2. Germline CDR1 is MNHEY and CDR2 is SVGAGI. The ends lost 0 bases at V and 5 bases at J; junction bases unmatched: 10. This CDR3 has 18 amino acids. CDR3 residues: CASSYSGMTSGSWETQYF. DNA for the CDR3: TGTGCCAGCAGTTACTCGGGGATGACTAGCGGGAGTTGGGAGACCCAGTACTTC.

The chain combines TRBV9 with TRBJ1-1; D remains ambiguous. CDR3 length: 14 amino acids. V shed 0 bases and J shed 1 base, with 7 bases lying between them. In germline, CDR1 is SGDLS, CDR2 YYNGEE. The CDR3 DNA sequence: TGTGCCAGCAGCGTAGGACCAGGGAACACTGAAGCTTTCTTT. It is translated as CASSVGPGNTEAFF.